The rows below give T cell receptor beta chains drawn from one sample of a study of cytomegalovirus exposure and HLA in healthy donors. Assay: immunoSEQ multiplex PCR; the TCRdb copy retains only in-frame clones and omits some. The sample lists roughly 56,000 clones, 85% to 95% occurring once. Sequenced input: PBMCs. These receptors originate from a man between 18 and 29 years old in good health and CMV-seronegative. CDR3s include the opening cysteine and the closing phenylalanine or tryptophan. A D gene is named only where the DNA matches it firmly. The size of a clone is reported for some rows only, either as once, few or many, or as a class for expanded clones.

v_call	clone_size	j_call	d_call	cdr3_nt	cdr3_aa
TRBV6-5	NA	TRBJ1-2	NA	TGTGCCAGCAGAAGGGGAGGACCTCATAACTATGGCTACACCTTC	CASRRGGPHNYGYTF
TRBV7-2	NA	TRBJ1-5	TRBD1	TGTGCCAGCAGCTCAGGGGGGTATAGCAATCAGCCCCAGCATTTT	CASSSGGYSNQPQHF
TRBV11-2	NA	TRBJ2-1	TRBD1	TGTGCCAGCAGCTTAGACGACAGGGTAGGAAATGAGCAGTTCTTC	CASSLDDRVGNEQFF
TRBV6-1	NA	TRBJ1-4	TRBD1	TGTGCCAGCGGAAATGACAGGGGAAGGGACGAAAAACTGTTTTTT	CASGNDRGRDEKLFF
TRBV11-2	NA	TRBJ2-5	TRBD2	TGTGCCAGCAGCATGGGACTAGGTCGAGAGACCCAGTACTTC	CASSMGLGRETQYF
TRBV6-5	NA	TRBJ2-7	TRBD1	TGTGCCAGCAGCTGGGACAGGGGATACGAGCAGTACTTC	CASSWDRGYEQYF
TRBV7-6	NA	TRBJ2-5	NA	TGTGCCAGCAGCTCAGGAGGAGGGGATGGTGGGGAGACCCAGTACTTC	CASSSGGGDGGETQYF
TRBV28	NA	TRBJ1-2	TRBD1	TGTGCCAGCAGTTTAAGGGGACAGGGCAAGGAAGGCTACACCTTC	CASSLRGQGKEGYTF
TRBV5-1	few	TRBJ2-7	NA	TGCGCCAGCAGCCTCCAACCCGGGTCCTACGAGCAGTACTTC	CASSLQPGSYEQYF
TRBV28	NA	TRBJ1-1	NA	TGTGCCAGCAGTTTGTCTCAGGGGAACACTGAAGCTTTCTTT	CASSLSQGNTEAFF
TRBV5-1	once	TRBJ2-5	NA	TGCGCCAGCAGCTTGGGTAGTGAGACCCAGTACTTC	CASSLGSETQYF
TRBV6-4	NA	TRBJ2-1	NA	TGTGCCAGCAGTTTAGCGCAGGCCAATGAGCAGTTCTTC	CASSLAQANEQFF
TRBV19	NA	TRBJ2-7	TRBD2	TGTGCCAGTACCGGGACTAGCGGCTACGAGCAGTACTTC	CASTGTSGYEQYF
TRBV30	NA	TRBJ1-2	NA	TGTGCCTGGGTGTACGGTACCGGTGGCTACACCTTC	CAWVYGTGGYTF
TRBV29-1	NA	TRBJ2-3	TRBD1	TGCAGCGTTGGCGGGGACAGGACCCTACAAGAGTATTTT	CSVGGDRTLQEYF
TRBV27	NA	TRBJ1-1	NA	TGTGCCAGCTTTGGACTGATGAACACTGAAGCTTTCTTT	CASFGLMNTEAFF
TRBV7-8	NA	TRBJ2-2	NA	TGTGCCAGCAGCTTAAATGCGGGAGGGGAGCTGTTTTTT	CASSLNAGGELFF
TRBV9	NA	TRBJ1-2	TRBD1	TGTGCCAGCAGTGGGACCCTCCCAGCTCCAAAGACACAGGGGGCCCCCTATGGCTACACCTTC	CASSGTLPAPKTQGAPYGYTF
TRBV7-9	NA	TRBJ2-2	NA	TGTGCCAGCAGCTTAGGGCAGGGAAACACCGGGGAGCTGTTTTTT	CASSLGQGNTGELFF
TRBV28	NA	TRBJ2-2	TRBD1	TGTGCCAGCAGTTTGCCGGGACAGGGGAGGAACACCGGGGAGCTGTTTTTT	CASSLPGQGRNTGELFF
TRBV25-1	NA	TRBJ2-2	NA	TGTGCCAGCAGCCAAACAACAGGGAAGAACACCGGGGAGCTGTTTTTT	CASSQTTGKNTGELFF
TRBV5-1	NA	TRBJ2-7	NA	TGCGCCAGCAGCTTTTCAGGGATGGCGGTCGAGCAGTACTTC	CASSFSGMAVEQYF
TRBV6-4	once	TRBJ1-3	NA	TGTGCCAGCAGTGACTCTCGGCAGCGGAGCTCTGGAAACACCATATATTTT	CASSDSRQRSSGNTIYF